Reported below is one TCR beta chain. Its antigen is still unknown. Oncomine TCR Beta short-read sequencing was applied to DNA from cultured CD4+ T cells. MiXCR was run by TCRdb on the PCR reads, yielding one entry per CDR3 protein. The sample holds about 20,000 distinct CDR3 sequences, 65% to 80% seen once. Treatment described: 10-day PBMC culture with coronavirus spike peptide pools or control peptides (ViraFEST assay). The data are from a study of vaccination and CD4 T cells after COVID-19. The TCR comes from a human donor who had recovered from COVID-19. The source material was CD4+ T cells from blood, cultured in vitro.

CDR3 bases: TGTGCCAGCAGCTTGGAGGTGGGAGATACGCAGTATTTT. It yields the protein CASSLEVGDTQYF. The chain links TRBV7-3 to TRBJ2-3; possible D gene TRBD2, 5 bases. In germline, CDR1 is SGHTA, CDR2 FQGTGA. The CDR3 has 13 amino acids. Deletions cut 3 bases from V and 5 bases from J, with 9 bases between.